One sample yielded the 17 T cell receptor beta chains listed below, sequenced in a study of blood T cell repertoires in COVID-19. Produced via immunoSEQ multiplex PCR; TCRdb's table is partial and in-frame only. The data contain about 490,000 clones, 70% to 90% of them singletons. Sequencing used peripheral blood. The receptors stem from a human donor in a cohort sampled during active COVID-19.

V and J are TRBV19 and TRBJ1-5; 9 bases align to TRBD1. The CDR3 consists of 22 residues. V lost 3 bases, J lost 5 bases, and 26 bases stayed unmatched. Looked up from germline, CDR1 is LNHDA and CDR2 is SQIVND (reference sequence). DNA of the CDR3: TGTGCCAGTAGTATTGAAGCCTTGGGGATGGTCCCGGGACAGGGTGGGGATCAGCCCCAGCATTTT. The encoded protein is CASSIEALGMVPGQGGDQPQHF.

The genes are TRBV5-1 and TRBJ2-1, with 8 bases aligning to TRBD2. V trimming: 1 base; J trimming: 5 bases; junction bases outside the gene matches: 8. Germline-derived CDR1 and CDR2 are SGHRS and YFSETQ. The CDR3 runs to 16 residues. DNA of the CDR3: TGCGCCAGCAGCTTGTTGAATAGCGGGGTGGACAATGAGCAGTTCTTC. It translates to CASSLLNSGVDNEQFF.

The chain combines TRBV6-6 with TRBJ2-1; the D gene is possibly TRBD1 (6 bases). Germline V CDR1 and CDR2: MNHNY, SVGAGI (reference sequence). The CDR3 covers 14 residues. The ends were cut back, 6 bases at V and 3 bases at J, with 12 bases in the middle. CDR3 nucleotides: TGTGCCAGCAGCCAAACACAGGGCTACAATGAGCAGTTCTTC. It encodes CASSQTQGYNEQFF.

The chain links TRBV30 to TRBJ1-6; D not certain. The V and J ends lost 0 bases and 7 bases respectively, with 7 bases between them. Looked up from germline, CDR1 is GTSNPN and CDR2 is SVGIG (reference sequence). The CDR3 totals 13 residues. CDR3 residues: CAWSVQVNSPLHF. In DNA form, the CDR3 reads TGTGCCTGGAGTGTACAAGTCAATTCACCCCTCCACTTT.

The chain carries TRBV5-1 and TRBJ1-2; D unresolved. CDR1 SGHRS and CDR2 YFSETQ come from the germline V gene. There are 15 residues in the CDR3. Trimming removed 0 bases from V and 2 bases from J, with 11 bases in between. DNA of the CDR3: TGCGCCAGCAGCTTGGGAGGCAGCCAGAACTATGGCTACACCTTC. It is translated as CASSLGGSQNYGYTF.

The chain recombines TRBV6-4 with TRBJ2-1; 9 bases match TRBD2. Germline V CDR1 and CDR2: MRHNA, SNTAGT. This CDR3 has 15 residues. Trimming cost V 2 bases and J 8 bases; bases outside gene matches: 7. The CDR3 sequence: CASSDRLAGRDEQFF. The CDR3 region has the DNA TGTGCCAGCAGTGACCGGCTAGCGGGAAGGGATGAGCAGTTCTTC.

In its sample, this clone was seen once. The chain links TRBV14 to TRBJ2-1, with TRBD1 identical over 9 bases. This CDR3 is built from 15 residues. Losses at the gene ends were 4 bases for V and 10 bases for J; bases not matched to a gene: 11. Germline CDR1 reads SGHDN; CDR2 reads FVKESK. In nucleotides, the CDR3 is TGTGCCAGCAGCCCGGGACAGGGACTATTGAGGGAGCAGTTCTTC. It yields the protein CASSPGQGLLREQFF.

The chain joins TRBV9 to TRBJ1-1, with TRBD1 identical over 8 bases. The CDR3 length is 13 residues. The V and J ends lost 0 bases and 8 bases, in that order; junction bases with no gene match: 3. CDR1 is SGDLS and CDR2 is YYNGEE in the germline V gene. The CDR3 bases are TGTGCCAGCAGCGTAGCGGGACAGGACGAAGCTTTCTTT. The encoded protein is CASSVAGQDEAFF.

This clone was observed a single time. The chain carries TRBV29-1 and TRBJ2-1; 9 positions match TRBD2. Unmatched junction bases numbered 15, after V lost 7 bases and J lost 5 bases. CDR1 is SQVTM, CDR2 ANQGSEA, per germline. This CDR3 is 16 amino acids long. As DNA, the CDR3 is TGCAGCGCTCCTAACCCGGGACTAGCAGTGAACAATGAGCAGTTCTTC. Amino acid sequence: CSAPNPGLAVNNEQFF.

The CDR3 DNA sequence: TGCGCCAGCAGCCTTGGGACTAGTAGCACCGAGCAGTACTTC. It codes for CASSLGTSSTEQYF. The rearrangement joins TRBV5-1 to TRBJ2-7, with 8 bases that match TRBD2. V lost 4 bases to trimming and J lost 6 bases; unmatched junction nucleotides: 9. The germline V gene encodes CDR1 SGHRS and CDR2 YFSETQ. The CDR3 covers 14 residues.

This clone was recorded only once. The chain couples TRBV5-1 to TRBJ1-1, with 7 bases fitting TRBD1. The CDR3 is made up of 15 amino acids. With V trimmed by 0 bases and J by 0 bases, 2 bases remained unmatched. Germline CDR1 SGHRS, CDR2 YFSETQ. The DNA of the CDR3 is TGCGCCAGCAGCTTGGGGGACAGAATGAACACTGAAGCTTTCTTT. Its protein is CASSLGDRMNTEAFF.

The chain couples TRBV5-6 to TRBJ1-1, with D perhaps matching TRBD1 (5 bases). Germline assignment: CDR1 SGHDT and CDR2 YYEEEE. This CDR3 contains 12 residues. Trimming left V 5 bases short and J 4 bases short, with 9 bases between. CDR3: CASRHQGTEAFF. CDR3 coding DNA: TGTGCCAGCAGACATCAGGGCACTGAAGCTTTCTTT.

The CDR3 bases are TGTGCCAGTAGTGCGGACAGGGGGATCGGTGATGGCTACACCTTC. It is translated as CASSADRGIGDGYTF. The rearrangement links TRBV19 to TRBJ1-2, with 10 bases identical to TRBD1. V gave up 5 bases and J gave up 6 bases; unmatched junction bases: 9. The CDR3 covers 15 residues. Germline-derived CDR1 and CDR2 are LNHDA and SQIVND (reference sequence).

The rearrangement joins TRBV4-1 to TRBJ2-3, with a weak D call TRBD1 (5 bases). The CDR3 is 15 amino acids. The V and J ends lost 0 bases and 4 bases respectively, with 11 bases between them. Germline CDR1 MGHRA, CDR2 YSYEKL. In nucleotides, the CDR3 is TGCGCCAGCAGCCAAGATCGTCAGGGCCCAGATACGCAGTATTTT. Translation: CASSQDRQGPDTQYF.

This sequence joins TRBV12-3 or TRBV12-4 and TRBJ2-3; D is possibly TRBD2 (6 bases). The V end was cut by 5 bases, the J end by 5 bases, with 8 bases between. The CDR3 covers 12 residues. This CDR3 reads CASSRLGDTQYF. In nucleotides, the CDR3 is TGTGCCAGCAGTAGACTAGGAGATACGCAGTATTTT.

V usage is TRBV3-1 (or the pseudogene TRBV3-2) and J usage is TRBJ1-2, with 7 bases matching TRBD1. CDR1 is LGHDT, CDR2 YNNKEL, per germline (reference sequence). The V and J ends lost 0 bases and 9 bases, in that order; junction bases with no gene match: 7. CDR3 length equals 14 residues. The CDR3 loop reads CASSQEDRDGSYTF. CDR3 DNA sequence: TGTGCCAGCAGCCAAGAAGACAGGGACGGGAGCTACACCTTC.

The rearrangement uses TRBV7-8 and TRBJ1-1, with 9 bases lining up with TRBD1. The ends lost 2 bases at V and 4 bases at J; junction bases unmatched: 2. Per germline, CDR1 SGHVS and CDR2 FQNEAQ. The CDR3 is 14 amino acids. CDR3 amino acids: CASSLRGQGTEAFF. CDR3 sequence (DNA): TGTGCCAGCAGCTTAAGGGGACAGGGCACTGAAGCTTTCTTT. Variable domain in full (rest from reference TRBV7-8 and TRBJ1-1): GAGVSQSPRYKVAKRGQDVALRCDPISGHVSLFWYQQALGQGPEFLTYFQNEAQLDKSGLPSDRFFAERPEGSVSTLKIQRTQQEDSAVYLCASSLRGQGTEAFFGQGTRLTVV.